This record concerns one T cell receptor (beta chain) sequence. Its antigen is still unknown. This sample is part of a study of T cell responses to AZD1222 COVID-19 vaccine. V was cut by 0 bases and J by 4 bases, with 12 bases left in between. This CDR3 contains 15 residues. Germline V gene sequence: CDR1 SGHTS, CDR2 YDEGEE. Produced via immunoSEQ multiplex PCR; TCRdb's table is partial and in-frame only. Of roughly 70,000 clones listed, roughly 87% are singletons. Study observations and caveats: The breadth and depth of Spike-specific TCRs increased once two AZD1222 doses had been given. Nearly half of spike-specific TCRs reportedly target variant regions that are unmutated in the B.1.351 and B.1.1.7 variants.

The V gene is TRBV5-8, the J gene TRBJ2-3; possible D gene TRBD2, 7 bases. The TCR was taken from an adult in good health. The sequencing here drew on peripheral blood, taken on day 0 of AZD1222 vaccination. CDR3 residues: CASSLAEGGADTQYF. CDR3 in DNA: TGTGCCAGCAGCTTGGCTGAGGGGGGGGCAGATACGCAGTATTTT.